The next 10 T cell receptor beta chains were all read from a single sample in a study of blood T cell repertoires in COVID-19. Assay used: immunoSEQ multiplex PCR; TCRdb lists only in-frame clones, some missing. The table shows over 55,000 clones, with approximately 86% occurring only once. Sequencing was performed on peripheral blood. These receptors came from a human donor with active COVID-19. The donor label of this sample is uncertain.

In DNA, the CDR3 is TGCGCCAGCAGCCCCCCGGGTCCCTCTGGAAACACCATATATTTT. Translated, it gives CASSPPGPSGNTIYF. V and J are TRBV5-1 and TRBJ1-3; no clear D. The CDR3 is 15 amino acids. In germline, CDR1 is SGHRS, CDR2 YFSETQ. V was trimmed by 4 bases and J by 0 bases, leaving 11 bases between them.

The rearrangement uses TRBV24-1 and TRBJ2-2, with 8 bases matching TRBD2. The CDR3 has 17 residues. The junction had 10 bases not matched to a gene; V was cut back by 1 base and J by 7 bases. Germline loops: CDR1 KGHDR, CDR2 SFDVKD. This chain's CDR3 is CATSDFGAGVGNGELFF. The CDR3 coding sequence is TGTGCCACCAGTGATTTCGGAGCGGGAGTCGGCAACGGGGAGCTGTTTTTT.

The chain recombines TRBV28 with TRBJ1-3; D uncertain. From germline, CDR1 is MDHEN and CDR2 SYDVKM. This CDR3 is 12 amino acids long. The V end lost 3 bases, the J end lost 4 bases, and 4 bases lay between the germline ends. CDR3 in DNA: TGTGCCAGCAGTTTGACAGGAAACACCATATATTTT. It yields the protein CASSLTGNTIYF.

Here the CDR3 DNA reads TGTGCCAGCAGTCCCAAGTACAGGGCAGGCTACACCTTC. Translated, it gives CASSPKYRAGYTF. The chain carries TRBV28 and TRBJ1-2, with a tentative D call TRBD1 (6 bases). Germline CDR1 reads MDHEN; CDR2 reads SYDVKM. V lost 5 bases and J lost 8, with 15 bases in between. This CDR3 comprises 13 residues.

In its sample, this clone ranks as medium-sized. V usage is TRBV5-1 and J usage is TRBJ1-6; D not certain. The CDR3 is 13 residues long. Germline V gives CDR1 SGHRS, CDR2 YFSETQ. The germline V and J ends were trimmed by 0 bases and 8 bases, with 6 bases remaining between them. The CDR3 bases are TGCGCCAGCAGCTTGGTTACGGATTCACCCCTCCACTTT. This encodes CASSLVTDSPLHF.

The chain links TRBV20-1 to TRBJ2-1; a weak D match, TRBD1 (7 bases). Germline V CDR1 and CDR2: DFQATT, SNEGSKA (reference sequence). The CDR3 runs to 12 residues. The V end lost 6 bases, the J end lost 10 bases, and 16 bases lay between the germline ends. The CDR3 sequence: CSASQGGGEQFF. CDR3 nucleotide sequence: TGCAGTGCAAGTCAGGGGGGCGGCGAGCAGTTCTTC.

The chain recombines TRBV24-1 with TRBJ1-2, with TRBD1 as a possible D gene (6 bases). V dropped 7 bases and J dropped 5 bases, with 10 bases sitting between them. The CDR3 loop spans 12 amino acids. CDR1 is KGHDR, CDR2 SFDVKD, per germline. The CDR3 DNA follows: TGTGCCACCAGGGGGGACAATTATGGCTACACCTTC. Its protein is CATRGDNYGYTF.

J is TRBJ2-7 and V is TRBV28; 7 positions match TRBD1. J gave up 0 bases and V 4 bases, and 9 bases lay outside the gene matches. The germline V gene has CDR1 MDHEN and CDR2 SYDVKM. CDR3 length equals 16 residues. The CDR3 nucleotides are TGTGCCAGCAGTTCCCCCTCGACAGGGAGCTCCTACGAGCAGTACTTC. Translating it yields CASSSPSTGSSYEQYF. Full variable domain (outside the CDR3, taken from reference TRBV28 and TRBJ2-7): DVKVTQSSRYLVKRTGEKVFLECVQDMDHENMFWYRQDPGLGLRLIYFSYDVKMKEKGDIPEGYSVSREKKERFSLILESASTNQTSMYLCASSSPSTGSSYEQYFGPGTRLTVT.

This clone was counted only a few times. The V and J genes are TRBV7-9 and TRBJ1-1; D is possibly TRBD1 (5 bases). This CDR3 is 14 amino acids long. Between the trimmed V and J ends, which lost 5 bases and 4 bases, there was a span of 14 bases. Germline loops: CDR1 SEHNR, CDR2 FQNEAQ (reference sequence). CDR3 loop: CASSPTLGGTEAFF. CDR3 sequence (DNA): TGTGCCAGCAGCCCTACGCTCGGGGGCACTGAAGCTTTCTTT.

The chain has TRBV3-1 (or the pseudogene TRBV3-2) and TRBJ1-1; D might be TRBD1 (5 bases). This CDR3 is 14 amino acids long. The ends were cut back, 1 base at V and 6 bases at J, with 12 bases in the middle. Germline V lookup: CDR1 LGHDT, CDR2 YNNKEL (reference sequence). CDR3 bases: TGTGCCAGCAGCCAAGGGAGCGGGGACTCTGAAGCTTTCTTT. Translation gives CASSQGSGDSEAFF.